The 32 T cell receptor beta chains in this list originate from one sample, sequenced in a study of Graves' ophthalmopathy and Graves' hyperthyroidism. TCR beta CDR3 amplification used RNA transcripts. An opening RT-PCR round employed HTBI primers and preceded a second-round multiplex PCR. MiXCR, applied by TCRdb to the multiplex PCR reads, yields one record per CDR3 protein. The data hold around 1.1 million distinct CDR3 sequences, with about two fifths observed a single time. The sequencing input was peripheral blood or thyroid tissue (not recorded which). These receptors all come from an adult man with Graves' hyperthyroidism.

The sample holds a few counts of this clonotype. V is TRBV6-6 and J is TRBJ2-2; D could derive from TRBD1 or TRBD2 (5 bases each). The germline gives CDR1 MNHNY, CDR2 SVGAGI (reference sequence). CDR3 length equals 15 residues. Trimming pared 2 bases from V and 2 bases from J, leaving 9 bases between. In DNA form, the CDR3 reads TGTGCCAGCAGTTACGAGGGGCCCAACACCGGGGAGCTGTTTTTT. This gives the protein CASSYEGPNTGELFF.

The table lists this clonotype with a few counts. The rearrangement links TRBV6-5 to TRBJ1-4; a weak D match, TRBD1 (5 bases). CDR1 is MNHEY, CDR2 SVGAGI, per germline. The CDR3 spans 15 residues. The V end was cut by 0 bases, the J end by 12 bases, with 17 bases between. The CDR3 is CASSYSAGAPVELFF. DNA for the CDR3: TGTGCCAGCAGTTACTCGGCTGGGGCACCGGTTGAACTGTTTTTT.

This clonotype was detected ten times or more. This chain uses TRBV7-8 with TRBJ1-5; possibly TRBD1 for D (5 bases). The CDR3 consists of 16 residues. Trimming pared 1 base from V and 7 bases from J, leaving 17 bases between. CDR1 is SGHVS and CDR2 is FQNEAQ in the germline V gene. CDR3 sequence (DNA): TGTGCCAGCAGCTTAGATTTCTGGCAGGGTCGCCAGCCCCAGCATTTT. Translation gives CASSLDFWQGRQPQHF. Full variable domain (missing parts from reference TRBV7-8 and TRBJ1-5): GAGVSQSPRYKVAKRGQDVALRCDPISGHVSLFWYQQALGQGPEFLTYFQNEAQLDKSGLPSDRFFAERPEGSVSTLKIQRTQQEDSAVYLCASSLDFWQGRQPQHFGDGTRLSIL.

The J gene is TRBJ1-2, the V gene TRBV6-6; TRBD1 aligns across 8 bases. This CDR3 contains 12 residues. The V and J ends lost 6 bases and 7 bases, in that order; junction bases with no gene match: 4. Germline CDR1 is MNHNY and CDR2 is SVGAGI (reference sequence). CDR3 amino acids: CASSWTGFGYTF. In DNA form, the CDR3 reads TGTGCCAGCAGCTGGACAGGGTTTGGCTACACCTTC.

This clonotype occurred many times. The chain uses TRBV7-9 and TRBJ1-4; 7 positions agree with TRBD1. In germline, CDR1 is SEHNR, CDR2 FQNEAQ (reference sequence). V lost 5 bases to trimming and J lost 4 bases; unmatched junction nucleotides: 7. The length of the CDR3 is 15 residues. The CDR3 spells CASSRWDSDNEKLFF. CDR3 nucleotides: TGTGCCAGCAGCAGGTGGGACAGTGATAATGAAAAACTGTTTTTT.

This clonotype has ten or more counts. The V gene is TRBV7-8, the J gene TRBJ1-2; possibly TRBD1 for D (5 bases). Germline V gene data show CDR1 as SGHVS and CDR2 as FQNEAQ. This CDR3 is 13 amino acids long. Trimming took off 5 bases at V and 4 bases at J, with 11 bases between the two ends. CDR3 DNA sequence: TGTGCCAGCAGCCCGGGGGAAGCCTATGGCTACACCTTC. It translates to CASSPGEAYGYTF.

This clonotype showed up just a few times. This may be a read error: a much more frequent sequence differs by one nucleotide. This chain connects TRBV7-9 to TRBJ2-5, with D unclear. Germline lookup yields CDR1 SEHNR and CDR2 FQNEAQ (reference sequence). The CDR3 length is 14 residues. CDR3 sequence (DNA): TGTGCCAGCAGCTTAGACACCGGTAAAGAGGCCCAGTACTTC. As protein: CASSLDTGKEAQYF. Full variable domain (remainder filled in from reference TRBV7-9 and TRBJ2-5): DTGVSQNPRHKITKRGQNVTFRCDPISEHNRLYWYRQTLGQGPEFLTYFQNEAQLEKSRLLSDRFSAERPKGSFSTLEIQRTEQGDSAMYLCASSLDTGKEAQYFGPGTRLLVL.

This clonotype was seen just once. The chain links TRBV29-1 to TRBJ2-7; tentative D call: TRBD1 (5 bases). Trimming removed 5 bases at V and 6 bases at J, with 23 bases between. CDR1 is SQVTM and CDR2 is ANQGSEA in the germline V gene. This CDR3 comprises 15 residues. The CDR3 sequence is CSVIQGSQGASEQYF. The CDR3 coding sequence is TGCAGCGTTATCCAAGGGTCCCAGGGCGCATCCGAGCAGTACTTC.

This clonotype turned up a few times. V and J are TRBV5-1 and TRBJ2-7; 11 bases match TRBD2. The length of the CDR3 is 15 residues. CDR1 is SGHRS and CDR2 is YFSETQ in the germline V gene. V lost 5 bases and J lost 3; bases outside the gene matches: 7. The CDR3 bases are TGCGCCAGCAGTCCAAGGACTAGCGGGTTCTACGAGCAGTACTTC. Amino acids: CASSPRTSGFYEQYF. The whole variable domain, remainder taken from reference TRBV5-1 and TRBJ2-7, is KAGVTQTPRYLIKTRGQQVTLSCSPISGHRSVSWYQQTPGQGLQFLFEYFSETQRNKGNFPGRFSGRQFSNSRSEMNVSTLELGDSALYLCASSPRTSGFYEQYFGPGTRLTVT.

The rearrangement joins TRBV7-2 to TRBJ1-4; D gene uncertain. The CDR3 has 12 amino acids. Germline V gene data show CDR1 as SGHTA and CDR2 as FQGNSA. V was clipped by 5 bases and J by 5 bases, with 6 bases between them. Written as DNA, the CDR3 is TGTGCCAGCAGCAGTGAAAATGAAAAACTGTTTTTT. Translated: CASSSENEKLFF.

Turning to this clonotype: A read error may produce the germline difference seen at one junction end. The chain joins TRBV7-9 to TRBJ1-1, with 8 bases aligning to TRBD1. Germline assignment: CDR1 SEHNR and CDR2 FQNEAQ (reference sequence). The CDR3 loop spans 18 amino acids. CDR3 sequence reads: CASRPLSIGTGQGTEAFF. The DNA for the CDR3 is TGCGCCAGCAGACCCTTATCGATTGGGACAGGCCAGGGGACTGAAGCTTTCTTT.

This clonotype turned up a few times. This chain uses TRBV10-3 with TRBJ2-2, with D possibly TRBD1 on 6 matching bases. CDR3 size: 17 residues. The germline CDR1 and CDR2 sequences are ENHRY and SYGVKD. Deletions cut 6 bases from V and 0 bases from J, with 17 bases between. CDR3 coding DNA: TGTGCCATCAGCGCTACAGGGCCACCAGCGAACACCGGGGAGCTGTTTTTT. Its protein product is CAISATGPPANTGELFF.

This clonotype has a handful of counts. The V and J genes are TRBV29-1 and TRBJ1-1; D is possibly TRBD1 (5 bases). This CDR3 spans 15 amino acids. Germline CDR1 reads SQVTM; CDR2 reads ANQGSEA. Trimming took off 5 bases at V and 7 bases at J, with 23 bases between the two ends. The DNA for the CDR3 is TGCAGCGTTCGAAAGAGGGGCAGCCCAATTCATGAAGCTTTCTTT. Protein sequence: CSVRKRGSPIHEAFF.

This clonotype was found a few times. V gene TRBV28 combines with J gene TRBJ1-1; D unresolved. Deletions cut 6 bases from V and 5 bases from J, with 10 bases between. The CDR3 has 12 residues. Germline assignment: CDR1 MDHEN and CDR2 SYDVKM. The CDR3 DNA reads as TGTGCCAGCAGCACTCCCTCGACTGAAGCTTTCTTT. It specifies CASSTPSTEAFF. Variable domain in full (rest from reference TRBV28 and TRBJ1-1): DVKVTQSSRYLVKRTGEKVFLECVQDMDHENMFWYRQDPGLGLRLIYFSYDVKMKEKGDIPEGYSVSREKKERFSLILESASTNQTSMYLCASSTPSTEAFFGQGTRLTVV.

This clonotype was counted many times. The rearrangement links TRBV12-3 or TRBV12-4 to TRBJ1-1, with D unclear. This CDR3 is built from 13 residues. The V and J ends lost 7 bases and 0 bases respectively, with 9 bases between them. The CDR3 DNA sequence: TGTGCCAGCATTGGCGGGATGAACACTGAAGCTTTCTTT. The encoded protein is CASIGGMNTEAFF.

This clonotype was recorded a few times. The rearrangement uses TRBV4-1 and TRBJ1-3, with 9 nucleotides matching TRBD1. Germline V gene data show CDR1 as MGHRA and CDR2 as YSYEKL. Trimming cost V 0 bases and J 4 bases; bases outside gene matches: 7. The CDR3 sequence is 17 residues long. The CDR3 bases are TGCGCCAGCAGCCAAGAGGCGGGACAGGGCGGAGGAAACACCATATATTTT. Protein sequence: CASSQEAGQGGGNTIYF.

Ten or more counts support this clonotype. The chain joins TRBV20-1 to TRBJ1-5; no reliable D call. In germline, CDR1 is DFQATT, CDR2 SNEGSKA (reference sequence). V was pared by 3 bases and J by 2 bases, with 11 bases between. This CDR3 spans 14 amino acids. The CDR3 DNA sequence: TGCAGTGCTAGGGGGAGCGGCGGCAATCAGCCCCAGCATTTT. It is translated as CSARGSGGNQPQHF.

This clonotype was counted between two and nine times. This sequence joins TRBV5-1 and TRBJ2-6; D uncertain. Trimming took off 1 base at V and 0 bases at J, with 8 bases between the two ends. The germline V gene encodes CDR1 SGHRS and CDR2 YFSETQ. The CDR3 length is 16 residues. This CDR3 reads CASSLWPSSGANVLTF. CDR3 nucleotides: TGCGCCAGCAGCTTGTGGCCGAGCTCTGGGGCCAACGTCCTGACTTTC.

V and J are TRBV19 and TRBJ2-5; 10 nucleotides agree with TRBD1. Germline V gene data show CDR1 as LNHDA and CDR2 as SQIVND (reference sequence). Trimming took 3 bases from V and 4 from J; bases not matched to a gene: 2. The CDR3 spans 14 residues. CDR3 sequence: CASSMTGGGETQYF. The CDR3 region has the DNA TGTGCCAGTAGTATGACAGGGGGCGGAGAGACCCAGTACTTC.

This clonotype was counted at least ten times. The rearrangement joins TRBV7-2 to TRBJ1-6, with 9 bases matching TRBD1. V trimming: 5 bases; J trimming: 6 bases; junction bases outside the gene matches: 5. Germline V gives CDR1 SGHTA, CDR2 FQGNSA. The CDR3 extends over 15 amino acids. The CDR3 reads CASSLGTGSNSPLHF. As DNA, the CDR3 is TGTGCCAGCAGCCTAGGGACAGGGTCTAATTCACCCCTCCACTTT.

In this sample, this clonotype turned up once. The genes are TRBV5-1 and TRBJ2-7; the D gene is possibly TRBD1 (6 bases). This CDR3 region has 15 residues. Per the germline V gene, CDR1 is SGHRS and CDR2 is YFSETQ. Trimming cost V 1 base and J 5 bases, with 16 bases left between them. The CDR3 bases are TGCGCCAGCAGCTTGTTGCCGCAGGGGATGCACGAGCAGTACTTC. As protein: CASSLLPQGMHEQYF.

This clonotype has at least ten counts. As DNA, the CDR3 is TGTGCCAGCAGCTTAGGGGGGACGTTACGTTGGGCCGATCCTGAAGCTTTCTTT. Encoded protein: CASSLGGTLRWADPEAFF. The chain combines TRBV7-2 with TRBJ1-1; tentatively, D is TRBD1 (5 bases). Trimming pared 1 base from V and 6 bases from J, leaving 24 bases between. This CDR3 has 18 residues. Per germline, CDR1 SGHTA and CDR2 FQGNSA.

This clonotype was counted a few times. V usage is TRBV6-5 and J usage is TRBJ2-5, with TRBD1 matching over 10 bases. J gave up 5 bases and V 7 bases, and 10 bases lay outside the gene matches. CDR1 MNHEY and CDR2 SVGAGI come from the germline V gene. CDR3 size: 15 residues. CDR3 DNA: TGTGCCAGCAAGGGGGACAGGGGTCATGGTGAGACCCAGTACTTC. Amino acids: CASKGDRGHGETQYF.

This chain joins TRBV7-8 and TRBJ1-4; possibly TRBD1 for D (5 bases). The CDR3 runs to 15 residues. V lost 1 base, J lost 7 bases, and 13 bases lay in between. Germline V gene sequence: CDR1 SGHVS, CDR2 FQNEAQ. The CDR3 loop is CASSLVRGRVEKLFF. The CDR3 coding sequence is TGTGCCAGCAGCTTAGTCCGGGGCCGCGTTGAAAAACTGTTTTTT. The entire variable domain, with the rest obtained from reference TRBV7-8 and TRBJ1-4, is as follows: GAGVSQSPRYKVAKRGQDVALRCDPISGHVSLFWYQQALGQGPEFLTYFQNEAQLDKSGLPSDRFFAERPEGSVSTLKIQRTQQEDSAVYLCASSLVRGRVEKLFFGSGTQLSVL.

This clonotype was seen many times. V and J are TRBV5-1 and TRBJ2-7; D ambiguous. The ends were cut back, 7 bases at V and 0 bases at J, with 14 bases in the middle. The CDR3 has 14 amino acids. Germline V gene sequence: CDR1 SGHRS, CDR2 YFSETQ. The CDR3: CASGPEVISYEQYF. Written as DNA, the CDR3 is TGCGCCAGCGGACCCGAGGTAATCTCCTACGAGCAGTACTTC.

The chain joins TRBV29-1 to TRBJ2-7; D may match TRBD1 or TRBD2 (5 bases each). V was trimmed by 8 bases and J by 5 bases, leaving 19 bases between them. The V gene's germline CDR1 is SQVTM and CDR2 ANQGSEA. The CDR3 covers 13 residues. The CDR3 sequence: CSLTGTPGNEQYF. CDR3 sequence (DNA): TGCAGCTTAACGGGGACCCCTGGGAACGAGCAGTACTTC.

There are a few counts of this clonotype. The rearrangement links TRBV7-2 to TRBJ1-1; no reliable D call. The CDR3 spans 13 residues. Germline CDR1 and CDR2: SGHTA and FQGNSA. The V end was cut by 5 bases, the J end by 6 bases, with 13 bases between. This chain's CDR3 is CASSRDYQAEAFF. The CDR3 coding sequence is TGTGCCAGCAGCCGAGACTATCAAGCTGAAGCTTTCTTT.

The rearrangement joins TRBV25-1 to TRBJ1-2; D possibly corresponds to TRBD1 (6 bases). V gave up 6 bases and J gave up 6 bases, with 11 bases separating them. Germline CDR1 MGHDK, CDR2 SYGVNS. The CDR3 has 12 residues. The CDR3 reads CASSEQGHGYTF. As DNA, the CDR3 is TGTGCCAGCAGCGAACAGGGTCATGGCTACACCTTC.

This rearrangement joins TRBV4-1 to TRBJ2-2; 12 bases agree with TRBD2. Germline loops: CDR1 MGHRA, CDR2 YSYEKL. The CDR3 is 15 amino acids. The V and J ends lost 5 bases and 6 bases, in that order; junction bases with no gene match: 4. The CDR3 here is CASSTRLAGAGELFF. CDR3 coding DNA: TGCGCCAGCAGCACCAGACTAGCGGGAGCCGGGGAGCTGTTTTTT.

The sample holds many counts of this clonotype. V and J are TRBV7-9 and TRBJ1-1; 7 nucleotides match TRBD1. V lost 3 bases to trimming and J lost 6 bases; unmatched junction nucleotides: 13. Germline V gene data show CDR1 as SEHNR and CDR2 as FQNEAQ (reference sequence). The CDR3 is 16 amino acids. DNA for the CDR3: TGTGCCAGCAGCTTGGGGGAGGGACAGAGGGTCTCTGAAGCTTTCTTT. Protein: CASSLGEGQRVSEAFF.

This clonotype was counted between two and nine times. This chain uses TRBV5-8 with TRBJ2-2, with TRBD1 matching over 8 bases. CDR1 and CDR2 from the germline V gene are SGHTS and YDEGEE. The CDR3 is 13 amino acids. J was trimmed by 7 bases and V by 7 bases; bases with no gene match: 6. CDR3 bases: TGTGCCAGCGGCAGGGGGCCTGACGGGGAGCTGTTTTTT. This codes for CASGRGPDGELFF.

This clonotype has only a few counts. Here the CDR3 omits its conserved ending phenylalanine or tryptophan, so a read error is the likely source. No DNA is shown, since the ends of the CDR3 on it are uncertain; the CDR3 is the one TCRdb lists. The CDR3 spells CASSLGPSEAG. The rearrangement joins TRBV7-2 to TRBJ1-1. The CDR3 has 11 residues if both end residues are counted. Per the germline V gene, CDR1 is SGHTA and CDR2 is FQGNSA.